These 14 T cell receptor beta chains came from one sample sequenced in a study of blood T cell repertoires in COVID-19 (dated by TCRdb to the early 2020s). Library preparation employed the immunoSEQ multiplex PCR assay. Not all clones reach the TCRdb copy of this immuneACCESS table, which keeps in-frame sequences only. Checked studies attribute under half of the gap to unresolved V genes and leave the rest unexplained. The sample table contains around 150,000 clones; only one count was recorded for 81% of them. The ten most abundant clones make up under 13% of the sample. Material: peripheral blood. These receptors all stem from a human donor in a cohort sampled during active COVID-19.

This clone was counted only a few times. This sample includes further DNA sequences coding for the same CDR3. The CDR3: CASSPGTVGVNEAFF. CDR3 sequence (DNA): TGTGCCAGCAGCCCGGGGACAGTCGGGGTGAACGAAGCTTTCTTT. The genes are TRBV7-2 and TRBJ1-1, with TRBD1 matching 7 bases. V lost 5 bases, J lost 8 bases, and 14 bases stayed unmatched. Germline V gene data show CDR1 as SGHTA and CDR2 as FQGNSA. The CDR3 sequence is 15 residues long.

The DNA for the CDR3 is TGTGCCAGCAGCCCACGGGGAAACACCATATATTTT. It codes for CASSPRGNTIYF. The chain is built from TRBV7-8 and TRBJ1-3; D is ambiguous. V gave up 5 bases and J gave up 4 bases, with 6 bases separating them. This CDR3 contains 12 residues. Germline V lookup: CDR1 SGHVS, CDR2 FQNEAQ. Full variable domain (rest looked up from reference TRBV7-8 and TRBJ1-3): GAGVSQSPRYKVAKRGQDVALRCDPISGHVSLFWYQQALGQGPEFLTYFQNEAQLDKSGLPSDRFFAERPEGSVSTLKIQRTQQEDSAVYLCASSPRGNTIYFGEGSWLTVV.

V usage is TRBV27 and J usage is TRBJ2-3, with D unresolved. The length of the CDR3 is 11 residues. Trimming took 5 bases from V and 5 from J, leaving 5 bases between them. The germline CDR1 and CDR2 sequences are MNHEY and SMNVEV (reference sequence). CDR3 DNA: TGTGCCAGCAGTGCTAGAGATACGCAGTATTTT. It codes for CASSARDTQYF.

This sequence joins TRBV11-2 and TRBJ2-5; TRBD1 matches at 7 bases. Germline trimming cut 4 bases from V and 9 bases from J; bases unmatched to any gene: 11. CDR3 length equals 14 residues. Germline lookup yields CDR1 SGHAT and CDR2 FQNNGV. CDR3 sequence: CASSSGQTPVPQYF. Written as DNA, the CDR3 is TGTGCCAGCAGCTCGGGACAGACCCCAGTGCCCCAGTACTTC.

The V and J genes are TRBV11-2 and TRBJ2-3; tentatively, D is TRBD2 (5 bases). The CDR3 sequence is 14 residues long. The V gene lost 5 bases and the J gene lost 4 bases, with 13 bases spanning the gap. Looked up from germline, CDR1 is SGHAT and CDR2 is FQNNGV. This CDR3 reads CASSPLGEADTQYF. CDR3 coding DNA: TGTGCCAGCAGCCCCCTGGGAGAAGCAGATACGCAGTATTTT.

This rearrangement joins TRBV6-5 to TRBJ2-2; perhaps TRBD1 as D (5 bases). This CDR3 is built from 14 residues. With 2 bases removed from V and 6 bases from J, the gap between germline ends came to 10 bases. Per germline, CDR1 MNHEY and CDR2 SVGAGI. This CDR3 reads CASSYTQGSGELFF. The CDR3 DNA is TGTGCCAGCAGTTACACTCAGGGTTCCGGGGAGCTGTTTTTT.

This clone was seen once. The rearrangement links TRBV3-1 (or the pseudogene TRBV3-2) to TRBJ1-6; 7 positions agree with TRBD1. V shed 2 bases and J 1 base; nucleotides not matched to a gene: 8. Germline V gene data show CDR1 as LGHDT and CDR2 as YNNKEL (reference sequence). CDR3 length equals 18 residues. The CDR3 sequence is CASSQPQGSESYNSPLHF. CDR3 nucleotide sequence: TGTGCCAGCAGCCAACCACAGGGGTCGGAGTCCTATAATTCACCCCTCCACTTT.

The V gene is TRBV7-8, the J gene TRBJ2-7, with TRBD1 identical over 8 bases. Unmatched junction bases numbered 5, after V lost 1 base and J lost 3 bases. The germline V gene encodes CDR1 SGHVS and CDR2 FQNEAQ. This CDR3 is built from 15 residues. The CDR3, as DNA: TGTGCCAGCAGCTTAGTGAGGACAGGGATCTACGAGCAGTACTTC. Translation gives CASSLVRTGIYEQYF.

This sequence joins TRBV29-1 and TRBJ2-5; D might be TRBD2 (7 bases). Germline-derived CDR1 and CDR2 are SQVTM and ANQGSEA. The length of the CDR3 is 14 residues. V lost 0 bases and J lost 10, with 18 bases in between. In DNA, the CDR3 is TGCAGCGTTGAAGATCGGGGGGCAGGGCAATACCAGTACTTC. It encodes CSVEDRGAGQYQYF.

The gene calls are TRBV7-3 and TRBJ2-2; 13 bases map to TRBD2. Trimming took 3 bases from V and 6 from J; bases not matched to a gene: 4. CDR1 SGHTA and CDR2 FQGTGA come from the germline V gene. The CDR3 runs to 16 residues. This CDR3 reads CASSFTSGRAPGELFF. The DNA for the CDR3 is TGTGCCAGCAGCTTTACTAGCGGGAGGGCCCCCGGGGAGCTGTTTTTT.

The genes are TRBV6-2 or TRBV6-3 and TRBJ1-1; possibly TRBD1 for D (6 bases). There are 17 residues in the CDR3. V was pared by 5 bases and J by 3 bases, with 22 bases between. Germline values: CDR1 MNHEY, CDR2 SVGEGT. CDR3 sequence (DNA): TGTGCCAGCAGTCTGCTGACCTCCGGGACATGGGACACTGAAGCTTTCTTT. Encoded protein: CASSLLTSGTWDTEAFF.

The chain joins TRBV10-3 to TRBJ1-1; TRBD1 matches at 8 bases. Trimming at V came to 6 bases and at J to 6 bases, leaving 12 bases not matched to a gene. Germline V gene sequence: CDR1 ENHRY, CDR2 SYGVKD. The CDR3 runs 15 residues. This chain's CDR3 is CAIRTGGSDNAEAFF. Written as DNA, the CDR3 is TGTGCCATCAGAACAGGGGGTTCAGATAACGCTGAAGCTTTCTTT.

CDR3 DNA sequence: TGCAGCGTTGAAAAACAGGGAGAGACCCAGTACTTC. Translation: CSVEKQGETQYF. V usage is TRBV29-1 and J usage is TRBJ2-5; maybe TRBD1 (6 bases). Germline assignment: CDR1 SQVTM and CDR2 ANQGSEA. The CDR3 length is 12 residues. The germline V and J ends were trimmed by 2 bases and 4 bases, with 8 bases remaining between them.

This clone was recorded once. The chain recombines TRBV15 with TRBJ2-7; the match to TRBD1 covers 8 bases. The germline gives CDR1 LNHNV, CDR2 YYDKDF (reference sequence). The CDR3 extends over 15 amino acids. The V gene end was trimmed by 6 bases and the J gene end by 2 bases; junction bases not matched to a gene: 9. The CDR3 coding sequence is TGTGCCACCAGAGGACAGGGAGACCCCCCCTACGAGCAGTACTTC. Protein: CATRGQGDPPYEQYF. Looking up the rest from reference TRBV15 and TRBJ2-7 gives the full variable domain: DAMVIQNPRYQVTQFGKPVTLSCSQTLNHNVMYWYQQKSSQAPKLLFHYYDKDFNNEADTPDNFQSRRPNTSFCFLDIRSPGLGDTAMYLCATRGQGDPPYEQYFGPGTRLTVT.